The 2 T cell receptor beta chains presented below share a single source sample, sequenced in a study of blood T cell repertoires in COVID-19. Data came from immunoSEQ multiplex PCR; TCRdb stores just in-frame clones and leaves some out. The data hold roughly 87,000 clones, with about 83% observed a single time. Material for sequencing was peripheral blood. These receptors were obtained from a woman in her sixties or seventies with acute or convalescent COVID-19.

In this sample, this clone turned up a few times. The chain joins TRBV30 to TRBJ1-3; D not certain. The CDR3 loop spans 17 amino acids. From germline, CDR1 is GTSNPN and CDR2 SVGIG (reference sequence). V shed 5 bases and J shed 0 bases, with 20 bases lying between them. The CDR3 region has the DNA TGTGCCTGGCTCCTCACTTCCGGACTCCGCTCTGGAAACACCATATATTTT. This gives the protein CAWLLTSGLRSGNTIYF.

This clone was detected only a few times. The chain combines TRBV5-1 with TRBJ1-2; 7 nucleotides line up with TRBD1. This CDR3 has 14 amino acids. V was clipped by 4 bases and J by 2 bases; unmatched bases: 5. Germline V gene data show CDR1 as SGHRS and CDR2 as YFSETQ. The DNA of the CDR3 is TGCGCCAGCAGCATCCAGGGGGGCAACTATGGCTACACCTTC. Amino acids: CASSIQGGNYGYTF. The variable domain in full, with the rest retrieved from reference TRBV5-1 and TRBJ1-2, is KAGVTQTPRYLIKTRGQQVTLSCSPISGHRSVSWYQQTPGQGLQFLFEYFSETQRNKGNFPGRFSGRQFSNSRSEMNVSTLELGDSALYLCASSIQGGNYGYTFGSGTRLTVV.